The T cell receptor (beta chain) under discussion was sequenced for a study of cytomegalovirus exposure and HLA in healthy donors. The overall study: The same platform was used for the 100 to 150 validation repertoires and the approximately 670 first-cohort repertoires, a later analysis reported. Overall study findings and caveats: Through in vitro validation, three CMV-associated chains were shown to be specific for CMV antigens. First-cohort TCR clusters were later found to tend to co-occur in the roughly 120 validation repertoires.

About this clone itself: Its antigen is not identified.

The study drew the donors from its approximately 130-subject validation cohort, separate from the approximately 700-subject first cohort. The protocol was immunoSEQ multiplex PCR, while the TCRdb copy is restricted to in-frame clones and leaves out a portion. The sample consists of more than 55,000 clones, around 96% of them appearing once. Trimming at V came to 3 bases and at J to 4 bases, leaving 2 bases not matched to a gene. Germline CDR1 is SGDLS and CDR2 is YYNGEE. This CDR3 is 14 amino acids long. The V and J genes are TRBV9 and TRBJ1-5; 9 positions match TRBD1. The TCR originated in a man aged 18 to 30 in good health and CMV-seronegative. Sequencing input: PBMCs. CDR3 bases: TGTGCCAGCAGCGCGGGACAGGGTAATCAGCCCCAGCATTTT. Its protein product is CASSAGQGNQPQHF.